This T cell receptor beta chain was captured in a study of blood T cell repertoires in COVID-19. Clones were read by immunoSEQ multiplex PCR, and TCRdb kept only the in-frame ones, dropping some. The table has about 270,000 clones, around 84% seen once. Germline CDR1 SNHLY, CDR2 FYNNEI. The CDR3 totals 13 residues. The V end was cut by 4 bases, the J end by 5 bases, with 9 bases between. This chain connects TRBV2 to TRBJ1-5; D perhaps matches TRBD1 (6 bases). The sequence was obtained from a human donor with COVID-19, enrolled during active disease. The donor label of this sample is uncertain. Sequences were obtained from peripheral blood. Written as DNA, the CDR3 is TGTGCCAGCAGTGTGGCAGGGGATCAGCCCCAGCATTTT. This gives the protein CASSVAGDQPQHF.